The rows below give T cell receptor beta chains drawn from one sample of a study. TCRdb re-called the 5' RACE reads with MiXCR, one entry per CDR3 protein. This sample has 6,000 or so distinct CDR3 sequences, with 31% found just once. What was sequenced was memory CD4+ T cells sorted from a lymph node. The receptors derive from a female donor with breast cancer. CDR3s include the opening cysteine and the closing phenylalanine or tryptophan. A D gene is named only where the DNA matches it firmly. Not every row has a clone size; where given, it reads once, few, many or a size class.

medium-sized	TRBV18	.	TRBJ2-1	CASSPYVTGDNEQFF	TGTGCCAGCTCACCATATGTCACAGGTGACAATGAGCAGTTCTTC
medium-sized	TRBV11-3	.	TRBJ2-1	CASSLVEGSSFF	TGTGCCAGCAGCTTAGTAGAGGGGTCCTCGTTCTTC
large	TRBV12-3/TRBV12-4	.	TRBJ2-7	CASTRWGGGINEQYF	TGTGCCAGCACCCGATGGGGGGGCGGAATTAACGAGCAGTACTTC
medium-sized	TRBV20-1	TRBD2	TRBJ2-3	CSAAPGTSGSVDTQYF	TGCAGTGCTGCTCCCGGGACTAGCGGCTCAGTAGATACGCAGTATTTT
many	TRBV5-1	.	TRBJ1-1	CASRDRPTRMNTEAFF	TGCGCCAGCAGGGACAGACCTACTAGAATGAACACTGAAGCTTTCTTT
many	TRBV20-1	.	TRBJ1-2	CSARDGKDSPNYGYTF	TGCAGTGCTAGAGACGGAAAAGACAGCCCTAACTATGGCTACACCTTC
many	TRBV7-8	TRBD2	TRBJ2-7	CASSPGAGPSYEQYF	TGTGCCAGCAGCCCTGGAGCGGGGCCCTCCTACGAGCAGTACTTC
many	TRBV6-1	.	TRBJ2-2	CASSDWKGAGGLFF	TGTGCCAGCAGTGACTGGAAGGGGGCCGGGGGGCTGTTTTTT
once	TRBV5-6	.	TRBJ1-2	CASSLRRALYGYTF	TGTGCCAGCAGCCTGCGCCGGGCTCTCTATGGCTACACCTTC
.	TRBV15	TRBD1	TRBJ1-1	CATTSLQGGMNTEAFF	TGTGCCACCACCTCCCTACAGGGGGGGATGAACACTGAAGCTTTCTTT
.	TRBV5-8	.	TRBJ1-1	CASSLGGGRTKRYTNTEAFF	TGTGCCAGCAGCTTGGGTGGGGGGCGGACGAAGAGATACACGAACACTGAAGCTTTCTTT
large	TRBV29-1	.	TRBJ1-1	CSVVYPRQKNTEAFF	TGCAGCGTTGTCTATCCTAGGCAGAAGAACACTGAAGCTTTCTTT
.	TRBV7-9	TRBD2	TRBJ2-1	CASSPRGGEQFF	TGTGCCAGCAGCCCCCGCGGGGGTGAGCAGTTCTTC
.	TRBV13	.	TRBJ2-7	CASSLVVNRSPYEQYF	TGTGCCAGCAGCTTAGTTGTCAATAGGAGCCCCTACGAGCAGTACTTC
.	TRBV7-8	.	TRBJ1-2	CASSFVGLKGYTF	TGTGCCAGCAGCTTTGTAGGGCTGAAAGGCTACACCTTC
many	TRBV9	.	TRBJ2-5	CASSVGQTQETQYF	TGTGCCAGCAGCGTAGGTCAAACTCAAGAGACCCAGTACTTC
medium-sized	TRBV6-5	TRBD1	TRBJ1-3	CASRPQGSGNTIYF	TGTGCCAGCAGACCACAGGGGTCGGGAAACACCATATATTTT
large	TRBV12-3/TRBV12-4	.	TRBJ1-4	CASSFSSVAGVLFF	TGTGCCAGCAGTTTTTCGTCAGTTGCCGGGGTACTGTTTTTT
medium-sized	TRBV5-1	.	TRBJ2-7	CASSVRAGDVYEQYF	TGCGCCAGCAGCGTTCGCGCGGGCGACGTCTACGAGCAGTACTTC
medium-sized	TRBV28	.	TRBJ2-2	CATQTDATGELFF	TGTGCCACCCAGACGGACGCGACCGGGGAGCTGTTTTTT
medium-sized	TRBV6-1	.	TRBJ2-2	CASSARTRRTGELFF	TGTGCCAGCAGTGCTCGGACTCGACGCACCGGGGAGCTGTTTTTT
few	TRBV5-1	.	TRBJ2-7	CASSLDGVLGNEQYF	TGCGCCAGCAGCTTGGACGGGGTCCTGGGGAACGAGCAGTACTTC
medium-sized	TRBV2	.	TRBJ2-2	CASSFNQLSTGELFF	TGTGCCAGCAGTTTTAACCAGCTTTCCACCGGGGAGCTGTTTTTT
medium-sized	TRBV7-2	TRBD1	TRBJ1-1	CASRTQGATEAFF	TGTGCCAGCAGAACACAGGGGGCGACTGAAGCTTTCTTT
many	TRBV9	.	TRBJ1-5	CASSTGLGSNQPQHF	TGTGCCAGCAGCACCGGCCTGGGAAGCAATCAGCCCCAGCATTTT
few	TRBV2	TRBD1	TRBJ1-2	CASSESFISRTGGNGYTF	TGTGCCAGCAGTGAAAGTTTTATTTCCAGGACAGGGGGTAATGGCTACACCTTC
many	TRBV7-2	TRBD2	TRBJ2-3	CASRPLAGSTDTQYF	TGTGCCAGCAGGCCACTAGCGGGGAGCACAGATACGCAGTATTTT
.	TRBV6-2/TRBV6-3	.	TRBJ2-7	CASSKGHYEQYF	TGTGCCAGTAGCAAGGGCCACTACGAGCAGTACTTC
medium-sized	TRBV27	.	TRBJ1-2	CASSPSPARVKSNYGYTF	TGTGCCAGCAGTCCCTCCCCCGCCAGGGTTAAATCTAACTATGGCTACACCTTC
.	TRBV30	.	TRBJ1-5	CAWSKLSNQPQHF	TGTGCCTGGAGTAAACTCAGCAATCAGCCCCAGCATTTT
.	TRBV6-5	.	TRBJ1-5	CASSLGGGNQPQHF	TGTGCCAGCAGTTTGGGGGGTGGCAATCAGCCCCAGCATTTT
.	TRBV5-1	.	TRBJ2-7	CASSLGTMYEQYF	TGCGCCAGCAGCTTGGGTACCATGTACGAGCAGTACTTC
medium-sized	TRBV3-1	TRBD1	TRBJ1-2	CASSLGQGASGYTF	TGTGCCAGCAGTCTTGGACAGGGGGCTAGTGGCTACACCTTC
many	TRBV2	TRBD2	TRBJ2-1	CASSERTSGSHEQFF	TGTGCCAGCAGTGAGAGGACTAGCGGGAGCCATGAGCAGTTCTTC
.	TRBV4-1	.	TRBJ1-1	CASSGRTTANIEALF	TGCGCCAGCAGCGGCCGAACCACAGCGAACATTGAAGCTCTCTTC
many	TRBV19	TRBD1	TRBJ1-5	CASSARDRSVYQPQHF	TGTGCCAGTAGTGCCCGGGACAGATCTGTCTATCAGCCCCAGCATTTT
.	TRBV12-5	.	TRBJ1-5	CASGPARGGYSNQPQHF	TGTGCTAGTGGACCCGCCCGGGGGGGATATAGCAACCAGCCCCAACATTTT
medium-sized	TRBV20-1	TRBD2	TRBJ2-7	CSAPPGLANRNSYEQYF	TGCAGTGCTCCACCGGGACTAGCTAATCGGAATTCCTACGAGCAGTACTTC
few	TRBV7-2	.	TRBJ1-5	CASSPGRGGNQPQHF	TGTGCCAGCAGCCCCGGGAGAGGGGGGAATCAGCCCCAGCATTTT
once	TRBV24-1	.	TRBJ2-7	CATSDRHRNGQYF	TGTGCCACCAGTGATCGACACAGGAACGGGCAGTACTTC
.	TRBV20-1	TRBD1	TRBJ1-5	CSVSSGQGRALTQHF	TGCAGTGTTAGTTCCGGACAGGGGCGCGCCTTAACCCAGCATTTT
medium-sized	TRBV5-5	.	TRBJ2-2	CASSLRLAVANTGELFF	TGTGCCAGCAGCTTGCGGCTAGCCGTCGCGAACACCGGGGAGCTGTTTTTT
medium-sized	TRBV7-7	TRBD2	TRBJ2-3	CASSTGLADTDTQYF	TGTGCTAGCAGCACGGGACTAGCGGACACAGATACGCAGTATTTT
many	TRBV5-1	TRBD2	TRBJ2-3	CASSSPTSGGYTDTQYF	TGCGCCAGCAGCTCCCCGACTAGCGGGGGGTACACAGATACGCAGTATTTT
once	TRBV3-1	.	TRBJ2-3	CASSPWEGQADTQYF	TGTGCCAGCAGCCCGTGGGAGGGACAGGCAGATACGCAGTATTTT
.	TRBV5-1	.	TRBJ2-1	CASSLVIGAHEQFF	TGCGCCAGCAGCTTGGTTATAGGGGCCCATGAGCAGTTCTTC
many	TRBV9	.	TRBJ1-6	CASGKQGRNSPLHF	TGTGCCAGCGGGAAACAGGGTCGGAATTCACCCCTCCACTTT
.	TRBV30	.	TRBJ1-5	CAWSGRGGFVQPQHF	TGTGCCTGGAGTGGGAGGGGAGGGTTTGTTCAGCCCCAGCATTTT
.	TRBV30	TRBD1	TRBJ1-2	CAWSVLQGILNYGYTF	TGTGCCTGGAGTGTACTACAGGGGATCCTCAACTATGGCTACACCTTC
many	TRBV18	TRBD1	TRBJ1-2	CASSPTGTAYGYTF	TGTGCCAGCTCACCGACCGGGACAGCGTATGGCTACACCTTC
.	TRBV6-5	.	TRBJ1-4	CASGWDTTDKLFF	TGTGCCAGCGGTTGGGACACTACTGACAAACTGTTTTTT
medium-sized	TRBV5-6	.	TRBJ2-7	CASSLGPTNEQYF	TGTGCCAGCAGCTTGGGGCCGACGAACGAGCAGTACTTC
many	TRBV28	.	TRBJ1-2	CASQTTNYGYTF	TGTGCCAGCCAAACTACAAACTATGGCTACACCTTC
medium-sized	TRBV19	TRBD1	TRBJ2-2	CASSRTGINTGELFF	TGTGCCAGTAGTAGGACAGGGATAAACACCGGGGAGCTGTTTTTT
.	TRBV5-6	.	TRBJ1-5	CASRRGRNQPQHF	TGTGCCAGCAGGAGGGGACGCAATCAGCCCCAGCATTTT
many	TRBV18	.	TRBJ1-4	CASSRQNEKLFF	TGTGCCAGCTCACGCCAGAATGAAAAACTGTTTTTT
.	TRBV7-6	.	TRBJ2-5	CASSLGASYSDQETQYF	TGTGCCAGCAGCTTAGGAGCGAGCTACTCGGACCAAGAGACCCAGTACTTC
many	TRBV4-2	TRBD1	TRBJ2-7	CASSQGGPGGTGGGEQYF	TGTGCCAGCAGCCAGGGGGGACCGGGCGGGACAGGGGGCGGCGAGCAGTACTTC
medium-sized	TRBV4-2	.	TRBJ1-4	CASSQKSGVGTNEKLFF	TGTGCCAGCAGCCAAAAATCAGGTGTAGGAACTAATGAAAAACTGTTTTTT
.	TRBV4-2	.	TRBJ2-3	CASSQARSTDTQYF	TGTGCCAGCAGCCAAGCGAGGAGCACAGATACGCAGTATTTT